Here is one TCR beta chain with its context. There are 13 residues in the CDR3. Germline-derived CDR1 and CDR2 are ENHRY and SYGVKD. The V and J ends lost 10 bases and 4 bases, in that order; junction bases with no gene match: 7. The data originate from a study of blood T cell repertoires in COVID-19. Overall study context: T cells, B-cell-depleted T cells, or PBMCs supplied cDNA or gDNA.

TCRdb's copy holds only in-frame clones and misses some; the assay was immunoSEQ multiplex PCR. The table lists about 68,000 clones, roughly 89% of them singletons. The TCR sequence derives from a man aged 50 to 60 with active COVID-19. The J gene is TRBJ2-3, the V gene TRBV10-3; 8 nucleotides line up with TRBD2. Specimen: peripheral blood. The CDR3: CATKSGGADTQYF. The CDR3 bases are TGTGCCACCAAAAGCGGGGGCGCAGATACGCAGTATTTT.